Sequencing of this TCR beta chain was carried out in a study of shared clonotypes between healthy human individuals. About the study: Three plates each covered CD4 naive and memory; CD8 naive two, CD8 memory one.

V lost 0 bases, J lost 0 bases, and 6 bases lay in between. CDR1 and CDR2 (germline): SGDLS, YYNGEE. The CDR3 runs to 15 residues. The authors' processing: Filtering differed because ImmunoSEQ produced junction-only sequences that carried no quality scores. Method: immunoSEQ multiplex PCR; TCRdb's copy keeps in-frame clones and lacks some. V, J and clone size are those of that table, while D and trimming were read from the DNA. The sample has under 2,000,000 clones, about 95% seen once. Naive CD8 cells lacked CD45RO and underwent positive selection for CCR7, leaving out terminally differentiated effector memory CD45RA+ cells. A note on this clone: The same CDR3 arises from other DNA sequences in this sample as well.

This sequence was found in a man aged 18 to 29 in good health. This chain connects TRBV9 to TRBJ1-4, with D hard to call. The specimen was naive CD8+ T cells sorted from blood. DNA of the CDR3: TGTGCCAGCAGCGTAGGCGGTGCAACTAATGAAAAACTGTTTTTT. Protein product: CASSVGGATNEKLFF. Full variable domain (remainder filled in from reference TRBV9 and TRBJ1-4): DSGVTQTPKHLITATGQRVTLRCSPRSGDLSVYWYQQSLDQGLQFLIQYYNGEERAKGNILERFSAQQFPDLHSELNLSSLELGDSALYFCASSVGGATNEKLFFGSGTQLSVL.